A selection of T cell receptor beta chains follows, all from one sample in a study of cytomegalovirus exposure and HLA in healthy donors. The table came from immunoSEQ multiplex PCR; TCRdb's copy has only in-frame clones and leaves some out. The sample contains 90,000 to 150,000 clones, about 80% of which appear only once. The source material was PBMCs. These receptor sequences come from a woman between 40 and 50 years old in good health and CMV-seropositive. Both conserved end residues are part of each CDR3. A D gene is named only where the DNA matches it firmly. The listing skips clone size in some rows; elsewhere it reads once, few, many or a size class.

d_call,j_call,clone_size,v_call,cdr3_aa,cdr3_nt
.,TRBJ1-1,.,TRBV7-8,CASSFREGNTEAFF,TGTGCCAGCAGCTTTAGAGAGGGGAACACTGAAGCTTTCTTT
TRBD1,TRBJ1-1,.,TRBV7-9,CASSQRTGYTEAFF,TGTGCCAGCAGCCAGAGGACAGGGTACACTGAAGCTTTCTTT
.,TRBJ2-3,.,TRBV5-1,CASSPRRAESTDTQYF,TGCGCCAGCAGCCCCCGTCGCGCGGAGAGCACAGATACGCAGTATTTT
.,TRBJ1-1,.,TRBV5-8,CASSLKYGNTEAFF,TGTGCCAGCAGCTTGAAATACGGGAACACTGAAGCTTTCTTT
.,TRBJ2-7,.,TRBV13,CASSYQYEQYF,TGTGCCAGCAGCTACCAGTACGAGCAGTACTTC
.,TRBJ1-2,.,TRBV6-5,CASKLGGLYGYTF,TGTGCCAGCAAGTTGGGCGGGCTTTATGGCTACACCTTC
.,TRBJ1-2,.,TRBV5-1,CASSLEPSPSYTF,TGCGCCAGCAGCTTGGAACCGAGTCCCAGCTACACCTTC
TRBD1,TRBJ1-1,once,TRBV19,CASSRRDRGPEAFF,TGTGCCAGTAGCCGCCGGGACAGGGGGCCTGAAGCTTTCTTT
.,TRBJ1-2,.,TRBV29-1,CSVGTSRDGYTF,TGCAGCGTTGGGACGTCGAGGGATGGCTACACCTTC
.,TRBJ1-1,once,TRBV10-3,CAITEGSTEAFF,TGTGCCATCACTGAGGGGAGCACTGAAGCTTTCTTT
.,TRBJ1-2,.,TRBV5-1,CASSSDGVRYTF,TGCGCCAGCAGCTCGGACGGGGTGCGCTACACCTTC
.,TRBJ1-3,.,TRBV19,CASSILGDYAGNTIYF,TGTGCCAGTAGTATATTGGGAGATTACGCTGGAAACACCATATATTTT
TRBD2,TRBJ2-1,.,TRBV2,CASSDGLGWGGSDNEQFF,TGTGCCAGCAGTGATGGGCTAGGCTGGGGGGGGAGTGACAATGAGCAGTTCTTC
TRBD1,TRBJ1-6,.,TRBV19,CASSARTGAGNSPLHF,TGTGCCAGTAGTGCACGGACAGGGGCCGGGAATTCACCCCTCCACTTT
.,TRBJ2-7,.,TRBV27,CASSFGQTRGEQYF,TGTGCCAGCAGTTTCGGACAGACTCGAGGCGAGCAGTACTTC
TRBD1,TRBJ2-2,.,TRBV5-1,CASSLGQGTGELFF,TGCGCCAGCAGCTTGGGACAGGGGACCGGGGAGCTGTTTTTT
.,TRBJ1-1,.,TRBV11-2,CASSPALGVDEAFF,TGTGCCAGCAGCCCGGCTTTAGGGGTGGATGAAGCTTTCTTT
TRBD2,TRBJ2-7,.,TRBV5-4,CASSLKRLAGDLTYEQYF,TGTGCCAGCAGCTTGAAAAGACTAGCGGGGGACCTCACCTACGAGCAGTACTTC
TRBD2,TRBJ2-4,.,TRBV7-2,CASSLSGPGGYF,TGTGCCAGCAGCCTTAGCGGTCCGGGGGGGTACTTC
TRBD1,TRBJ1-1,.,TRBV30,CASSRGPSTEAFF,TGTGCCTCCTCCAGGGGGCCAAGCACTGAAGCTTTCTTT
.,TRBJ1-3,.,TRBV6-5,CASSYKGASGNTIYF,TGTGCCAGCAGTTACAAAGGAGCCTCTGGAAACACCATATATTTT
.,TRBJ2-2,.,TRBV7-7,CASSLAARGELFF,TGTGCTAGCAGCTTAGCAGCCCGCGGGGAGCTGTTTTTT
.,TRBJ2-3,.,TRBV5-1,CASSLSARAPDTQYF,TGCGCCAGCAGCCTCTCGGCCAGGGCCCCAGATACGCAGTATTTT
.,TRBJ1-1,.,TRBV10-3,CAISESQGRVKGTEAFF,TGTGCCATCAGTGAGTCGCAGGGTAGGGTGAAGGGCACTGAAGCTTTCTTT
.,TRBJ1-6,.,TRBV29-1,CSVSRGWGSPLHF,TGCAGCGTTAGCAGGGGCTGGGGTTCACCCCTCCACTTT
TRBD1,TRBJ2-1,.,TRBV11-2,CASSSHGQVNEQFF,TGTGCCAGCAGCTCCCACGGACAGGTCAATGAGCAGTTCTTC
TRBD1,TRBJ1-6,.,TRBV15,CATGRDRVYNSPLHF,TGTGCCACCGGCCGGGACAGGGTCTATAATTCACCCCTCCACTTT
TRBD1,TRBJ2-1,.,TRBV6-1,CASYGTGSRNEQFF,TGTGCCAGCTATGGGACAGGGAGTAGGAATGAGCAGTTCTTC
TRBD1,TRBJ1-6,.,TRBV5-1,CASSLATGLQNYNSPLHF,TGCGCCAGCAGCTTAGCGACAGGGCTGCAAAACTATAATTCACCCCTCCACTTT
.,TRBJ1-1,.,TRBV18,CASSPDLNTEAFF,TGTGCCAGCTCACCGGACTTGAACACTGAAGCTTTCTTT
.,TRBJ1-2,.,TRBV6-5,CASSPTALGGYTF,TGTGCCAGCAGTCCGACAGCTTTAGGAGGCTACACCTTC
.,TRBJ2-7,.,TRBV5-1,CASSDGTSIRSYEQYF,TGCGCCAGCAGCGATGGGACTTCCATTCGGTCCTACGAGCAGTACTTC
.,TRBJ1-5,.,TRBV6-5,CASSLTGLGNQPQHF,TGTGCCAGCAGTCTAACAGGGTTGGGCAATCAGCCCCAGCATTTT
.,TRBJ2-1,.,TRBV5-1,CASTQGILEGEQFF,TGCGCCAGCACCCAGGGGATCCTCGAGGGTGAGCAGTTCTTC
.,TRBJ2-7,.,TRBV30,CAWSVRPYEQYF,TGTGCCTGGAGTGTACGTCCCTACGAGCAGTACTTC
.,TRBJ1-5,.,TRBV6-6,CASSSVRGNQPQHF,TGTGCCAGCAGTTCCGTACGGGGCAATCAGCCCCAGCATTTT
.,TRBJ1-2,.,TRBV6-5,CASLTVGGSGYTF,TGTGCCAGCTTAACGGTGGGCGGGTCCGGCTACACCTTC
.,TRBJ2-3,.,TRBV11-2,CASSLNAAGARDTQYF,TGTGCCAGCAGCTTAAATGCAGCAGGGGCGAGAGATACGCAGTATTTT
.,TRBJ1-5,few,TRBV18,CASSPTRQGQPQHF,TGTGCCAGCTCACCCACACGGCAGGGTCAGCCCCAGCATTTT
.,TRBJ2-1,.,TRBV9,CASSKGGGGFNEQFF,TGTGCCAGCAGCAAAGGGGGAGGGGGGTTTAATGAGCAGTTCTTC
TRBD2,TRBJ2-7,.,TRBV4-2,CASSRFGLAGGTLHSYEQYF,TGTGCCAGCAGCCGATTCGGGCTAGCGGGGGGCACCCTACATTCCTACGAGCAGTACTTC
TRBD1,TRBJ1-5,.,TRBV10-3,CAISESRQGNQPQHF,TGTGCCATCAGTGAGTCGCGACAGGGTAATCAGCCCCAGCATTTT
.,TRBJ2-3,.,TRBV30,CAWSTSGRDTQYF,TGTGCCTGGAGTACTAGTGGAAGGGATACGCAGTATTTT
.,TRBJ2-5,.,TRBV6-5,CASTSPPGRGETQYF,TGTGCCAGCACCTCTCCCCCGGGCAGGGGAGAGACCCAGTACTTC
.,TRBJ2-2,.,TRBV30,CAWSVKGGTGELFF,TGTGCCTGGAGTGTAAAGGGAGGCACCGGGGAGCTGTTTTTT
.,TRBJ1-6,few,TRBV30,CAWSGQYSPLHF,TGTGCCTGGAGTGGACAGTATTCACCCCTCCACTTT
.,TRBJ2-2,.,TRBV6-4,CASRRNYNTGELFF,TGTGCCAGCAGGCGGAATTATAACACCGGGGAGCTGTTTTTT
.,TRBJ1-5,.,TRBV2,CASSEASGGGQPQHF,TGTGCCAGCAGTGAAGCCTCGGGTGGTGGACAGCCCCAGCATTTT
.,TRBJ2-7,few,TRBV15,CATSRQGSNYEQYF,TGTGCCACCAGCAGACAGGGTAGTAACTACGAGCAGTACTTC
TRBD2,TRBJ2-7,once,TRBV28,CASSFRLAGGGSYEQYF,TGTGCCAGCAGTTTTAGACTAGCGGGGGGGGGCTCCTACGAGCAGTACTTC
.,TRBJ2-7,.,TRBV5-4,CASSPLGGTEYEQYF,TGTGCCAGCAGCCCTCTAGGAGGGACAGAGTACGAGCAGTACTTC
.,TRBJ1-5,.,TRBV30,CAWNLGRSNQPQHF,TGTGCCTGGAATCTGGGGAGAAGCAATCAGCCCCAGCATTTT
TRBD2,TRBJ2-3,.,TRBV5-1,CASSLGLADYTDTQYF,TGCGCCAGCAGCTTGGGACTAGCGGACTACACAGATACGCAGTATTTT
TRBD1,TRBJ1-2,few,TRBV7-2,CASSLGYGQGYGYTF,TGTGCCAGCAGCTTAGGTTACGGACAGGGCTATGGCTACACCTTC
.,TRBJ2-3,.,TRBV5-1,CASSPRQPSTDTQYF,TGCGCCAGCAGCCCGAGACAGCCTAGCACAGATACGCAGTATTTT
TRBD2,TRBJ2-2,.,TRBV4-1,CASSQRLAGGGELFF,TGCGCCAGCAGCCAACGGCTAGCGGGGGGCGGGGAGCTGTTTTTT
TRBD1,TRBJ2-7,few,TRBV6-1,CASSAPGTGDSYEQYF,TGTGCCAGCAGTGCCCCCGGGACAGGAGACTCCTACGAGCAGTACTTC